The 2 T cell receptor beta chains listed next were all sequenced from one sample in a study of OX40 agonist ivuxolimab in advanced cancers. Generated by immunoSEQ multiplex PCR, the TCRdb table keeps only in-frame clones and is missing some. The sample lists tens of thousands of clones; approximately 89% were seen once. Sequenced material: CD4+ or CD8+ T cells sorted from blood, taken in a trial of the OX40 agonist ivuxolimab. The origin of the receptors is an adult with an advanced solid tumor such as melanoma, head and neck, liver or kidney cancer.

V usage is TRBV9 and J usage is TRBJ2-3; perhaps TRBD1 as D (5 bases). The V and J ends lost 8 bases and 4 bases respectively, with 17 bases between them. This CDR3 is 14 amino acids long. Germline assignment: CDR1 SGDLS and CDR2 YYNGEE. The CDR3 region has the DNA TGTGCCAGTCAGACAGCGCCCGGGCCAGATACGCAGTATTTT. Translated, it gives CASQTAPGPDTQYF.

The V gene is TRBV7-8, the J gene TRBJ2-7; D call uncertain. Deletions cut 5 bases from V and 4 bases from J, with 15 bases between. This CDR3 spans 14 amino acids. CDR1 and CDR2 (germline): SGHVS, FQNEAQ. CDR3 in DNA: TGTGCCAGCAGCCTATTGAACATACAATACGAGCAGTACTTC. Protein: CASSLLNIQYEQYF. Using reference TRBV7-8 and TRBJ2-7 for the parts outside the CDR3, the full variable domain is GAGVSQSPRYKVAKRGQDVALRCDPISGHVSLFWYQQALGQGPEFLTYFQNEAQLDKSGLPSDRFFAERPEGSVSTLKIQRTQQEDSAVYLCASSLLNIQYEQYFGPGTRLTVT.